These 15 T cell receptor beta chains originate from one sample sequenced in a study of PD-1 blockade in mismatch repair-deficient tumors. Some clones are missing from TCRdb's copy, which holds only in-frame ones; the method was immunoSEQ multiplex PCR. The sample carries about 100,000 clones, 70% to 85% recorded once. The material sequenced was peripheral blood, taken 35 to 37 weeks after starting pembrolizumab. The receptors derive from an adult with mismatch repair-deficient cancer.

This chain joins TRBV29-1 and TRBJ2-7, with TRBD1 identical over 8 bases. The CDR3 is made up of 14 amino acids. V lost 7 bases and J lost 1; bases outside the gene matches: 9. Germline values: CDR1 SQVTM, CDR2 ANQGSEA. The CDR3 DNA reads as TGCAGCGCAGACGGGACAGGTAGTTCCTACGAGCAGTACTTC. It encodes CSADGTGSSYEQYF.

V gene TRBV11-3 combines with J gene TRBJ2-7, with D perhaps TRBD2 (5 bases). CDR1 and CDR2 (germline): SGHNT, YENEEA. With 1 base removed from V and 0 bases from J, the gap between germline ends came to 7 bases. The CDR3 is made up of 14 amino acids. The CDR3 DNA is TGTGCCAGCAGCTTAGGGGGAGCCTCCTACGAGCAGTACTTC. Translating it yields CASSLGGASYEQYF.

This chain connects TRBV7-9 to TRBJ1-1; D gene unclear. CDR3 size: 14 residues. Trimming pared 1 base from V and 1 base from J, leaving 7 bases between. Per germline, CDR1 SEHNR and CDR2 FQNEAQ (reference sequence). The CDR3 reads CASSLVGQNTEAFF. Here the CDR3 DNA reads TGTGCCAGCAGCTTAGTTGGGCAGAACACTGAAGCTTTCTTT. Full variable domain (outside the CDR3, taken from reference TRBV7-9 and TRBJ1-1): DTGVSQNPRHKITKRGQNVTFRCDPISEHNRLYWYRQTLGQGPEFLTYFQNEAQLEKSRLLSDRFSAERPKGSFSTLEIQRTEQGDSAMYLCASSLVGQNTEAFFGQGTRLTVV.

The chain has TRBV7-9 and TRBJ2-7; TRBD2 matches 7 bases. CDR1 and CDR2 from the germline V gene are SEHNR and FQNEAQ (reference sequence). The J segment lost 2 bases and the V segment lost 6 bases, leaving 10 bases of the junction unmatched. The CDR3 covers 15 residues. As DNA, the CDR3 is TGTGCCAGCAGTCGAGCGGGGCTAGCGGCCTACGAGCAGTACTTC. Amino acids: CASSRAGLAAYEQYF.

This clone was recorded many times. V usage is TRBV28 and J usage is TRBJ1-2; no firm D call. Trimming stripped 6 bases from V and 5 bases from J, with 7 bases between. This CDR3 is built from 11 residues. The germline gives CDR1 MDHEN, CDR2 SYDVKM. This chain's CDR3 is CASSRGYGYTF. The CDR3 bases are TGTGCCAGCAGCCGGGGATATGGCTACACCTTC.

J is TRBJ1-4 and V is TRBV4-2; TRBD1 agrees at 8 bases. The V gene end was trimmed by 0 bases and the J gene end by 10 bases; junction bases not matched to a gene: 10. Germline V gene lookup returns CDR1 LGHNA and CDR2 YNFKEQ. The CDR3 loop spans 16 amino acids. The chain's CDR3 is CASSQEEAGGKGKLFF. The CDR3 DNA follows: TGTGCCAGCAGCCAAGAAGAAGCAGGGGGCAAAGGAAAACTGTTTTTT.

The chain has TRBV4-1 and TRBJ2-1, with 8 bases aligning to TRBD2. The CDR3 sequence is 17 residues long. Germline CDR1 is MGHRA and CDR2 is YSYEKL. V was pared by 0 bases and J by 2 bases, with 6 bases of the junction left unmatched. The CDR3 reads CASSQDGTSGTYNEQFF. The CDR3 DNA reads as TGCGCCAGCAGCCAAGACGGAACTAGCGGCACCTACAATGAGCAGTTCTTC.

This chain joins TRBV19 and TRBJ1-5, with D perhaps TRBD1 (6 bases). This CDR3 region has 18 residues. Trimming took off 5 bases at V and 5 bases at J, with 25 bases between the two ends. The germline V gene has CDR1 LNHDA and CDR2 SQIVND (reference sequence). The CDR3 protein is CASSDDRGQRSTYQPQHF. In DNA form, the CDR3 reads TGTGCCAGTAGTGATGACAGAGGACAGCGCTCCACATATCAGCCCCAGCATTTT.

V gene TRBV11-3 combines with J gene TRBJ2-1; D perhaps matches TRBD2 (6 bases). V dropped 5 bases and J dropped 10 bases, with 18 bases sitting between them. This CDR3 comprises 14 residues. Germline V gene sequence: CDR1 SGHNT, CDR2 YENEEA. CDR3 sequence reads: CASSQRWGVVEQFF. CDR3 coding DNA: TGTGCCAGCAGCCAGAGGTGGGGGGTGGTCGAGCAGTTCTTC.

The V gene is TRBV29-1, the J gene TRBJ2-6; the D call may be TRBD1 or TRBD2 (5 bases each). The V gene's germline CDR1 is SQVTM and CDR2 ANQGSEA. The CDR3 is made up of 16 amino acids. Between the trimmed V and J ends, which lost 4 bases and 4 bases, there was a span of 17 bases. Here the CDR3 reads CSVVGHDYAGANVLTF. DNA for the CDR3: TGCAGCGTTGTAGGACACGACTACGCGGGGGCCAACGTCCTGACTTTC. Drawing the rest from reference TRBV29-1 and TRBJ2-6, the complete variable domain is SAVISQKPSRDICQRGTSLTIQCQVDSQVTMMFWYRQQPGQSLTLIATANQGSEATYESGFVIDKFPISRPNLTFSTLTVSNMSPEDSSIYLCSVVGHDYAGANVLTFGAGSRLTVL.

This clone was observed a handful of times. The V gene is TRBV29-1, the J gene TRBJ1-2; D gene uncertain. The CDR3 runs 13 residues. Germline lookup yields CDR1 SQVTM and CDR2 ANQGSEA. V was cut by 0 bases and J by 8 bases, with 13 bases left in between. For the CDR3, the DNA is TGCAGCGTTGAAGATCTTGGGTACGGGGGCTACACCTTC. Protein: CSVEDLGYGGYTF.

The V gene is TRBV4-2, the J gene TRBJ1-3; D remains ambiguous. The V gene lost 0 bases and the J gene lost 4 bases, with 4 bases spanning the gap. The CDR3 loop spans 13 amino acids. In germline, CDR1 is LGHNA, CDR2 YNFKEQ. In DNA form, the CDR3 reads TGTGCCAGCAGCCAAGAACAGGGAAACACCATATATTTT. This gives the protein CASSQEQGNTIYF.

This clone was detected only a few times. This rearrangement joins TRBV29-1 to TRBJ2-1; 9 bases align to TRBD1. The CDR3 totals 15 residues. CDR1 is SQVTM and CDR2 is ANQGSEA in the germline V gene. V gave up 3 bases and J gave up 6 bases; unmatched junction bases: 9. The CDR3 reads CSVDGTGGWSNEQFF. CDR3 DNA sequence: TGCAGCGTTGACGGTACAGGGGGCTGGAGCAATGAGCAGTTCTTC.

The chain is built from TRBV5-1 and TRBJ1-4, with a tentative D call TRBD1 (6 bases). The V and J ends lost 2 bases and 5 bases respectively, with 19 bases between them. This CDR3 spans 17 amino acids. Germline V gives CDR1 SGHRS, CDR2 YFSETQ. CDR3 in amino acids: CASSFRDTGNKNEKLFF. The CDR3 bases are TGCGCCAGCAGCTTTAGGGACACCGGGAATAAAAATGAAAAACTGTTTTTT.

This clone is judged medium-sized. V usage is TRBV4-3 and J usage is TRBJ2-6, with a tentative D call TRBD2 (5 bases). Germline CDR1 LGHNA, CDR2 YSLEER. The CDR3 runs 16 residues. Trimming took off 0 bases at V and 0 bases at J, with 6 bases between the two ends. The CDR3 here is CASSQDAGSGANVLTF. The CDR3 DNA follows: TGCGCCAGCAGCCAAGATGCGGGCTCTGGGGCCAACGTCCTGACTTTC.